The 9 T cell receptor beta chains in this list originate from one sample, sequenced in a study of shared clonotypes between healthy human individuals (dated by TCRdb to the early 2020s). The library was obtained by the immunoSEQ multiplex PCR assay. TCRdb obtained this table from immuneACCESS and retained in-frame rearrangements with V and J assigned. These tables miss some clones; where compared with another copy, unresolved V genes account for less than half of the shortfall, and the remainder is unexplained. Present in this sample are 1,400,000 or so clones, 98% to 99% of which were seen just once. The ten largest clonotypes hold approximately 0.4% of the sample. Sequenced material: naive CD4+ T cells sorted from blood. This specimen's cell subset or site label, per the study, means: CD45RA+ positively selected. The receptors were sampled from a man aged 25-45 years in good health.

CDR3 amino acids: CASSPLRTSGKVDEQFF. DNA of the CDR3: TGTGCCAGCAGCCCCCTCAGGACTAGCGGGAAGGTCGATGAGCAGTTCTTC. The chain carries TRBV11-2 and TRBJ2-1; TRBD2 aligns across 12 bases. Trimming at V came to 5 bases and at J to 8 bases, leaving 13 bases not matched to a gene. CDR1 is SGHAT, CDR2 FQNNGV, per germline. The CDR3 totals 17 residues.

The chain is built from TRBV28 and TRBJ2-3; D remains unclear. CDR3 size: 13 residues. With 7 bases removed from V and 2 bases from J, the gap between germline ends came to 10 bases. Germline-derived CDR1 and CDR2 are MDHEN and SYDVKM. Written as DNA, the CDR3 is TGTGCCAGCAAGGACCCAGACACAGATACGCAGTATTTT. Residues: CASKDPDTDTQYF.

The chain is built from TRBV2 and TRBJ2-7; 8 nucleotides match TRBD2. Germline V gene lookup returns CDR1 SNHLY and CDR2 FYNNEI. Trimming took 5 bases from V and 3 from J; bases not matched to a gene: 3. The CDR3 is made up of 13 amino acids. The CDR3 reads CASSQLAVYEQYF. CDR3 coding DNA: TGTGCCAGCAGTCAACTAGCGGTCTACGAGCAGTACTTC.

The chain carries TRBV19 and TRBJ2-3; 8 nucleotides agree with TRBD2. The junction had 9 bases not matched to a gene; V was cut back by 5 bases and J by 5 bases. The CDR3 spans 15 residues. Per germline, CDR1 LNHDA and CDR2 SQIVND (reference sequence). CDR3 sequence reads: CASSVSAGGIDTQYF. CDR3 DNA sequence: TGTGCCAGTAGTGTTTCGGCGGGAGGTATAGATACGCAGTATTTT.

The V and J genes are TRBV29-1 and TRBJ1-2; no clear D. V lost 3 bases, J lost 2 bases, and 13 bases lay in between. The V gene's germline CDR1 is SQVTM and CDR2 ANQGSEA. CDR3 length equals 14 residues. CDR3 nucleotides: TGCAGCGTTGAGAGACGGATTTCAAACTATGGCTACACCTTC. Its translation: CSVERRISNYGYTF.

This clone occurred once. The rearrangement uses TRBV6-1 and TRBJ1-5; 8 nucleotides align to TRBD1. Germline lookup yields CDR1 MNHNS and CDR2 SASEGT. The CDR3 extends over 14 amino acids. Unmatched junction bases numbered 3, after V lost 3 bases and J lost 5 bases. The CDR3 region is CASSETGDYQPQHF. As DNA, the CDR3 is TGTGCCAGCAGTGAGACAGGGGACTATCAGCCCCAGCATTTT.

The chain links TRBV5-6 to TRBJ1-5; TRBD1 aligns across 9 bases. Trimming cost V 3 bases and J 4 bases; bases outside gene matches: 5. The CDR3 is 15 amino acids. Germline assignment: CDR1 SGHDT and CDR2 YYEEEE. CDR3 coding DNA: TGTGCCAGCAGCTCCGGACAGGGGTTGAATCAGCCCCAGCATTTT. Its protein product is CASSSGQGLNQPQHF.

The CDR3 region has the DNA TGTGCCAGCAGCTCCCTCCGAGGGACCGACGGTAATCAGCCCCAGCATTTT. The encoded protein is CASSSLRGTDGNQPQHF. V usage is TRBV5-6 and J usage is TRBJ1-5; the D gene is possibly TRBD1 (5 bases). Germline-derived CDR1 and CDR2 are SGHDT and YYEEEE. The germline V and J ends were trimmed by 3 bases and 4 bases, with 20 bases remaining between them. The CDR3 contains 17 residues.

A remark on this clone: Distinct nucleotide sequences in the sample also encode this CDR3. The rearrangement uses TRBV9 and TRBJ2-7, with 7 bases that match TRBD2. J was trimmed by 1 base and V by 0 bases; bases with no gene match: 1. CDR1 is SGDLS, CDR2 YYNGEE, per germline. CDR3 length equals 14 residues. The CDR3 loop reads CASSVELASYEQYF. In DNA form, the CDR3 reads TGTGCCAGCAGCGTAGAACTAGCGTCCTACGAGCAGTACTTC. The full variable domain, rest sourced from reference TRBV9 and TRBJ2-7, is DSGVTQTPKHLITATGQRVTLRCSPRSGDLSVYWYQQSLDQGLQFLIQYYNGEERAKGNILERFSAQQFPDLHSELNLSSLELGDSALYFCASSVELASYEQYFGPGTRLTVT.